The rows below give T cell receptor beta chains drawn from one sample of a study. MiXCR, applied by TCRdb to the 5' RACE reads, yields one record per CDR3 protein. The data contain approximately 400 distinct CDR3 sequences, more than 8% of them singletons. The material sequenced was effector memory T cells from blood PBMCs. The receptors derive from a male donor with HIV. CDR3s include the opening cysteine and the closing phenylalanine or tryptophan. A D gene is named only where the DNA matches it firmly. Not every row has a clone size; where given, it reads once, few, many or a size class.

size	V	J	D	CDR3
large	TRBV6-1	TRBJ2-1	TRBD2	CASSRDYNSYNEQFF
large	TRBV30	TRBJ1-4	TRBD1	CAWSVRGTGRSNEKLFF
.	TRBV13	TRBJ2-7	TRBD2	CASSPRGSLSYEQYF
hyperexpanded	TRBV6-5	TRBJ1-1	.	CASSYPGFRGTEAFF
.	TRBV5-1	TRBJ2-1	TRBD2	CASSLGHASGGINEQFF
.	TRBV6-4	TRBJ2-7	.	CASRDDSFYEQYF
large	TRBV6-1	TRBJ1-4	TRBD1	CASRKGTGLTMNEKLFF
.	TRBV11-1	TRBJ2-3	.	CASSLRGAGTDTQYF
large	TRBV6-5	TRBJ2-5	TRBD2	CASSFGLAGKETQYF
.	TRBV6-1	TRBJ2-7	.	CASSKHNGEQYF
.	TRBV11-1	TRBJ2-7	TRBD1	CASSLGGQVYYEQYF
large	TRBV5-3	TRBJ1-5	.	CASPGNQPQHF
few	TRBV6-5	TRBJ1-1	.	CASSSMGRGLNTEAFF
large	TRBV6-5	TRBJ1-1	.	CASSYSIGGGGNTEAFF
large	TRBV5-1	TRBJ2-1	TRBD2	CASSWEVGAGGSSYNEQFF
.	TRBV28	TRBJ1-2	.	CASSAQRPPYGYTF
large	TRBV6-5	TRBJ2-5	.	CASSYSGARTQTQYF
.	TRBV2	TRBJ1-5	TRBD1	CASSERMDRVGQPQHF
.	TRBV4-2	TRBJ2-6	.	CASSIQGFSGANVLTF
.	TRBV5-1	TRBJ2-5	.	CASSFRTQETQYF
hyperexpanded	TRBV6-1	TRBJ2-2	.	CASTMRAGASTGELFF
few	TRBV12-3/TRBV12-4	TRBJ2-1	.	CASSLSGASYNEQFF
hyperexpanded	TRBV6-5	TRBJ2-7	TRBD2	CASRGSGGANYEQYF
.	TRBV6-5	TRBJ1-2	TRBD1	CGSSYYGQGYGYTF
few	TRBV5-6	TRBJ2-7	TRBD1	CASRPDRGNSYEQYF
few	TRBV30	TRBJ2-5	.	CAWSVLVGTIRTQYF
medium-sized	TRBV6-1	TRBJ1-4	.	CASSEARTALNEKLFF
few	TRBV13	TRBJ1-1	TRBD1	CASSRQGRVTEAFF
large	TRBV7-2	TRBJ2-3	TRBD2	CASSFDSGGTDTQYF
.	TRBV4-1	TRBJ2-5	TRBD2	CASSQAVGTSGREETQYF
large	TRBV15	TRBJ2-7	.	CATSRDRLAQGEQYF
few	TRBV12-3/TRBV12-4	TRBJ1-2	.	CASSLRGGGYTF
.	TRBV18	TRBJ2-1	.	CASQSGPNNEQFF
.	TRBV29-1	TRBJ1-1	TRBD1	CSAAGQPNTEAFF
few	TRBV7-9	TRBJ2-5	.	CASSYSYETQYF
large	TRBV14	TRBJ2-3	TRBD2	CASSQQFGTSGDTQYF
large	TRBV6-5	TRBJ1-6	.	CASSYSMGGGYNSPLHF
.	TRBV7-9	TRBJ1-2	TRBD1	CASSPRGTAYGYTF
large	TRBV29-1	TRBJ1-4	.	CSVREKLFF
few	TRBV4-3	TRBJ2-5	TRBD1	CASSQVPTQGERETQYF
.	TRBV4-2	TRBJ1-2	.	CASSRDLGNGYTF
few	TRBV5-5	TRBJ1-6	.	CASSLLGDASPLHF
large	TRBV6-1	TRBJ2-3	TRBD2	CASSRYGLASTDTQYF
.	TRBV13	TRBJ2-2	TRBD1	CASSLSPGGRSGELFF
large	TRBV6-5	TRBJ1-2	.	CASSDRGAGRGYTF